One TCR beta chain is described in this entry. Its matching antigen is unknown. TCRbeta library preparation incorporated unique molecular identifiers. TCRdb re-analysed the PCR reads in MiXCR, keeping a single row per CDR3 protein. This table holds 100,000 or so distinct CDR3 sequences, about 7.5% found once. This record belongs to a study of T-cell reconstitution after alpha-beta-depleted transplantation in children. This CDR3 has 15 amino acids. The J segment lost 8 bases and the V segment lost 5 bases, leaving 12 bases of the junction unmatched. Germline values: CDR1 SGHTA, CDR2 FQGNSA. General study results and limits: Some patients showed high day-60 TCRbeta diversity, which derived from surviving recipient T cells and thymic progenitors.

This TCR came from a boy younger than 10 with acute lymphoblastic leukemia, due to receive a stem cell transplant. Sequenced material: PBMCs, taken before TCRalphabeta/CD19-depleted stem cell transplant. The rearrangement joins TRBV7-2 to TRBJ1-2; 9 bases agree with TRBD1. The CDR3 spells CASSPGQGKSLGYTF. The CDR3 bases are TGTGCCAGCAGCCCAGGACAGGGGAAGAGTCTAGGCTACACCTTC. The full variable domain, completed using reference TRBV7-2 and TRBJ1-2, is GAGVSQSPSNKVTEKGKDVELRCDPISGHTALYWYRQSLGQGLEFLIYFQGNSAPDKSGLPSDRFSAERTGGSVSTLTIQRTQQEDSAVYLCASSPGQGKSLGYTFGSGTRLTVV.